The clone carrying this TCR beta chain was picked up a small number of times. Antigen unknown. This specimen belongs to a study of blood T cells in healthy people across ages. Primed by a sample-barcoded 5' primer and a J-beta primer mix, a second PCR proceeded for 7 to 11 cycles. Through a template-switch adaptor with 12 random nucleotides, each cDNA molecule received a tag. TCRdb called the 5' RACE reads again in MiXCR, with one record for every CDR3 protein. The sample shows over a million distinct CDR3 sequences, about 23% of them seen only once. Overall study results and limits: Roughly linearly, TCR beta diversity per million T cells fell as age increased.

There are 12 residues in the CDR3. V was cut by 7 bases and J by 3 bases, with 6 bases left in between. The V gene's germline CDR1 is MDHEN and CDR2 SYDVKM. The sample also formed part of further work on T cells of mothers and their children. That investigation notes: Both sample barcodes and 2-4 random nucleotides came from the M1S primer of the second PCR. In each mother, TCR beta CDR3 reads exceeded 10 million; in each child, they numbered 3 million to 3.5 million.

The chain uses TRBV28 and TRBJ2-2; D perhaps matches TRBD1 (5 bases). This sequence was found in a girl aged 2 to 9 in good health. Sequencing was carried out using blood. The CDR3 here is CASTGHTGELFF. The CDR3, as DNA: TGTGCCAGCACAGGGCACACCGGGGAGCTGTTTTTT.